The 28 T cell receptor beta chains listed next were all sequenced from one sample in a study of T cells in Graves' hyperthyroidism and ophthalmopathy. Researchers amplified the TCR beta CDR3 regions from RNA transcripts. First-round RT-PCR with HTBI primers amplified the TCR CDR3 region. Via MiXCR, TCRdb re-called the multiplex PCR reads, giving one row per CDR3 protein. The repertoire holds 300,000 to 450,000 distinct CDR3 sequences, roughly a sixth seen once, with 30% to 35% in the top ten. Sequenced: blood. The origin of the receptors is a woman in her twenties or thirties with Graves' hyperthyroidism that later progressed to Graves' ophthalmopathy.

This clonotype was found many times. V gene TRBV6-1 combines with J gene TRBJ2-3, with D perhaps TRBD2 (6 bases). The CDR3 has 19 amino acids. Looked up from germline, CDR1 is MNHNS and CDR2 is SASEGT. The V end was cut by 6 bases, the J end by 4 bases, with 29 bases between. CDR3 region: CASSQPFLPGLPNSDTQYF. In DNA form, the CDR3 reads TGTGCCAGCAGCCAACCTTTTCTTCCGGGACTCCCTAACTCAGATACGCAGTATTTT.

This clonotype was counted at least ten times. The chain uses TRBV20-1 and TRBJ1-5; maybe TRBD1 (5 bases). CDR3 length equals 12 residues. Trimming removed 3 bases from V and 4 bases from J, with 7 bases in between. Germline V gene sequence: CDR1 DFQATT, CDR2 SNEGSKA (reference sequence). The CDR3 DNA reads TGCAGTGCTAGGGGGGGAAATCAGCCCCAGCATTTT. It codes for CSARGGNQPQHF.

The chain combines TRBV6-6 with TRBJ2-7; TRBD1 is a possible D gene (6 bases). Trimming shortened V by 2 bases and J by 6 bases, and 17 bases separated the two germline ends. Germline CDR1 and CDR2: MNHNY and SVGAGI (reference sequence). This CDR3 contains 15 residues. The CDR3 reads CASSYAGAGDREQYF. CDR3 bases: TGTGCCAGCAGTTACGCCGGGGCAGGGGACCGCGAGCAGTACTTC.

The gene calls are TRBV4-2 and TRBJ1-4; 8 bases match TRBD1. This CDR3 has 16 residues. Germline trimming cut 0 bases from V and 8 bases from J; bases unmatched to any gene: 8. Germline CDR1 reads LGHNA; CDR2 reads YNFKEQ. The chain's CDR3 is CASSQDLIGQGEKLFF. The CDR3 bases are TGTGCCAGCAGCCAAGATCTAATAGGACAGGGCGAAAAACTGTTTTTT.

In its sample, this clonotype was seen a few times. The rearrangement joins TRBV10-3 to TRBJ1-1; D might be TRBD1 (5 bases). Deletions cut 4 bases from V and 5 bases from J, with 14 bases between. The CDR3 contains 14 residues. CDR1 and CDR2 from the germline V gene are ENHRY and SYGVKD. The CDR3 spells CAISGTGGRTEAFF. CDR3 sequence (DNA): TGTGCCATCAGTGGGACCGGGGGAAGGACTGAAGCTTTCTTT.

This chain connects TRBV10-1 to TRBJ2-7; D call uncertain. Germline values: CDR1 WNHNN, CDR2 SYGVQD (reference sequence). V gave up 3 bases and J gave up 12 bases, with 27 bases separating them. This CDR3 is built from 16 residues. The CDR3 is CASSESLAWPRTTRYF. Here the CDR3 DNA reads TGCGCCAGCAGTGAAAGTCTGGCGTGGCCTCGTACAACCAGGTACTTC.

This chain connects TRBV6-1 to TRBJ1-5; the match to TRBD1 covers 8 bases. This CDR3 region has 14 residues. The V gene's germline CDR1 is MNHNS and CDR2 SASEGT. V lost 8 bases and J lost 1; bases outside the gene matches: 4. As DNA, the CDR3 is TGTGCCAGCCAACAGGGGGGGAGCAATCAGCCCCAGCATTTT. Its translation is CASQQGGSNQPQHF.

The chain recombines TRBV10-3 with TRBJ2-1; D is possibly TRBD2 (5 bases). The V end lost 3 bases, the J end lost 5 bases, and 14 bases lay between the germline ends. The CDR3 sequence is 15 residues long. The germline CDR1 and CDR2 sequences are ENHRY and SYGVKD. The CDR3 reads CAISEVGVGDNEQFF. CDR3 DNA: TGTGCCATCAGTGAAGTCGGGGTAGGAGACAATGAGCAGTTCTTC.

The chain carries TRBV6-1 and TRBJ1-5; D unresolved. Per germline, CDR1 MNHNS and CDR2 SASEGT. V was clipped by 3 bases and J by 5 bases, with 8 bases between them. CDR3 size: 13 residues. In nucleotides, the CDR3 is TGTGCCAGCAGTGAGCCCGGGCATCAGCCCCAGCATTTT. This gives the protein CASSEPGHQPQHF.

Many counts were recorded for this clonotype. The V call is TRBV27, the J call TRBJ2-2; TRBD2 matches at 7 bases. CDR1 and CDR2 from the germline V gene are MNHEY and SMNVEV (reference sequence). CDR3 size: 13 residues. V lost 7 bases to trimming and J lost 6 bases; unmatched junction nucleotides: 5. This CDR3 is CASMRREAGELFF. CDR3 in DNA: TGTGCCAGCATGAGACGGGAGGCCGGGGAGCTGTTTTTT.

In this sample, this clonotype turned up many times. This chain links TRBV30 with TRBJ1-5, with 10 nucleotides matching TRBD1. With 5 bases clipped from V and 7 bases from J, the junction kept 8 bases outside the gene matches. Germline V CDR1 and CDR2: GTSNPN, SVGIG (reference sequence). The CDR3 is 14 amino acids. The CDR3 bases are TGTGCCTGGGGGGACAGGGGATCGGGGCAGCCCCAGCATTTT. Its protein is CAWGDRGSGQPQHF.

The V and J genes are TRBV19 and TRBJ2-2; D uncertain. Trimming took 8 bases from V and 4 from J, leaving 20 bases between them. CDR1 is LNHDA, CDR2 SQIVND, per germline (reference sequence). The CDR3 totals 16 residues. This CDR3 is CASSIGSRGPTGELFF. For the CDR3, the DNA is TGTGCCAGTTCCATCGGAAGCAGAGGTCCCACCGGGGAGCTGTTTTTT.

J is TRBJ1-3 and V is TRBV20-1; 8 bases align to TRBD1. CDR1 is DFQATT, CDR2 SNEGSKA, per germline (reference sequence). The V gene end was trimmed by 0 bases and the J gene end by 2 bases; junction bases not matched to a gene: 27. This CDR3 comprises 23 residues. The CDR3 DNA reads TGCAGTGCTAGAGATTCGCCAAGTTTCAGGGGGCCTTCCGATGAGGGCCCTGGAAACACCATATATTTT. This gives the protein CSARDSPSFRGPSDEGPGNTIYF.

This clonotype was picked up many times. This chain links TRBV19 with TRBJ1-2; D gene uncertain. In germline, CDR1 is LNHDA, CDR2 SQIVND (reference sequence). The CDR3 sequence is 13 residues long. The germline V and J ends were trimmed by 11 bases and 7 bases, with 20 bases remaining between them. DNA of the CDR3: TGTGCCGCCCGGAGAGAGGGTTTCTCTGGCTACACCTTC. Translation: CAARREGFSGYTF.

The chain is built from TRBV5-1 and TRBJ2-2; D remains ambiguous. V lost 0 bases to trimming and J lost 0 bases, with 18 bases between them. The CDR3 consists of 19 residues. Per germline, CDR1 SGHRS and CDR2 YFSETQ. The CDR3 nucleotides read TGCGCCAGCAGCTTGGCAACACCCCTAGTCCCTGCGAACACCGGGGAGCTGTTTTTT. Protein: CASSLATPLVPANTGELFF. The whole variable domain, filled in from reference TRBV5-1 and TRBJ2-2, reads KAGVTQTPRYLIKTRGQQVTLSCSPISGHRSVSWYQQTPGQGLQFLFEYFSETQRNKGNFPGRFSGRQFSNSRSEMNVSTLELGDSALYLCASSLATPLVPANTGELFFGEGSRLTVL.

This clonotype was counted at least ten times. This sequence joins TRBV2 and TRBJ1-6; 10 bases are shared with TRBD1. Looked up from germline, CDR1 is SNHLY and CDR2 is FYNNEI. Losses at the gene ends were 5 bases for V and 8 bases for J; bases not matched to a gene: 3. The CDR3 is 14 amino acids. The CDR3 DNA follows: TGTGCCAGCAGTTCGGGACAGGGGTATTCACCCCTCCACTTT. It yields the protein CASSSGQGYSPLHF.

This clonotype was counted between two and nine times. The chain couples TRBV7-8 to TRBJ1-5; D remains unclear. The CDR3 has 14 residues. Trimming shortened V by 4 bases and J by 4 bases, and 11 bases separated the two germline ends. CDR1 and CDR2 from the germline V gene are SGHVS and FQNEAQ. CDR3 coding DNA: TGTGCCAGCAGCTCTTGGTCCAAAAATCAGCCCCAGCATTTT. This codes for CASSSWSKNQPQHF.

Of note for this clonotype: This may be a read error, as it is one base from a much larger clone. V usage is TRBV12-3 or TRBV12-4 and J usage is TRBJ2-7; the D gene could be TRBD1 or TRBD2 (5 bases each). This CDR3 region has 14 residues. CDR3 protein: CAGSFGDLTYEQYF. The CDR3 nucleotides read TGTGCCGGCAGTTTTGGGGACCTTACCTACGAGCAGTACTTC.

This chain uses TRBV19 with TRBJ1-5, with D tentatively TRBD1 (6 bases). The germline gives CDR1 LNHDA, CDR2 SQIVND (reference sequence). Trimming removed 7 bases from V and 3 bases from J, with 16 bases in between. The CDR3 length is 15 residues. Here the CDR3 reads CASMVTGPNNQPQHF. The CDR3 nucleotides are TGTGCCAGTATGGTGACAGGCCCTAACAATCAGCCCCAGCATTTT.

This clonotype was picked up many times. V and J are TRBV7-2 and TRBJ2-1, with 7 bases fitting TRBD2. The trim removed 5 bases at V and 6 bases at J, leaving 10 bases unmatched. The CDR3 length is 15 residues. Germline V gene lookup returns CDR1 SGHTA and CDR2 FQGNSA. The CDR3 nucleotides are TGTGCCAGCAGCGCATTAGCGGGTGGGGGCAATGAGCAGTTCTTC. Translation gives CASSALAGGGNEQFF. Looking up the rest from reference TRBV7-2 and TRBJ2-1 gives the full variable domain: GAGVSQSPSNKVTEKGKDVELRCDPISGHTALYWYRQSLGQGLEFLIYFQGNSAPDKSGLPSDRFSAERTGGSVSTLTIQRTQQEDSAVYLCASSALAGGGNEQFFGPGTRLTVL.

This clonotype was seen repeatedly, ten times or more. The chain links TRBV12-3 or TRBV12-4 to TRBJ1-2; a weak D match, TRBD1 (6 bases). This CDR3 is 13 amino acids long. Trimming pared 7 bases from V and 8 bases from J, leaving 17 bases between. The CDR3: CASKEGGLSGYTF. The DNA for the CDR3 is TGTGCCAGCAAAGAGGGGGGGCTATCGGGCTACACCTTC.

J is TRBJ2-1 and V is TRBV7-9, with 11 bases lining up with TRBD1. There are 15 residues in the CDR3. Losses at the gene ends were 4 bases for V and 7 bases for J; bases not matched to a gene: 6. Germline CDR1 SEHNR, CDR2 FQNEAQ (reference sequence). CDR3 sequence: CASSSGQGARNEQFF. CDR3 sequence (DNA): TGTGCCAGCAGCTCCGGACAGGGGGCAAGGAATGAGCAGTTCTTC.

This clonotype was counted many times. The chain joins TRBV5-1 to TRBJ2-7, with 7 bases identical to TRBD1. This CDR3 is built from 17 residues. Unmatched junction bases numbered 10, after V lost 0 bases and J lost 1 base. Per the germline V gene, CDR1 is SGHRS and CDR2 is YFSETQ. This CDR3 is CASSLAVGQAGSYEQYF. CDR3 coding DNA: TGCGCCAGCAGCTTGGCCGTAGGACAGGCGGGTTCCTACGAGCAGTACTTC.

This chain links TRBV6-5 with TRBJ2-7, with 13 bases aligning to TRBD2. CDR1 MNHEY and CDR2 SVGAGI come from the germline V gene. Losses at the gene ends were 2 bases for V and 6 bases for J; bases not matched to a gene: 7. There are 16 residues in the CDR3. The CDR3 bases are TGTGCCAGCAGTTACCCCGGACTAGCGGGAGAGCTCGAGCAGTACTTC. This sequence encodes CASSYPGLAGELEQYF.

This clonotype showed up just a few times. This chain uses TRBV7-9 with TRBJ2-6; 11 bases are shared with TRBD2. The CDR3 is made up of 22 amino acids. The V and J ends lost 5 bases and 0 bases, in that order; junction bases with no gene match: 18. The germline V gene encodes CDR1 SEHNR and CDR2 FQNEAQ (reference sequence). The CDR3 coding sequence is TGTGCCAGCAGCACAATCTGGGGCACCACTAGCGGGAGCGACTCTGGGGCCAACGTCCTGACTTTC. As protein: CASSTIWGTTSGSDSGANVLTF.

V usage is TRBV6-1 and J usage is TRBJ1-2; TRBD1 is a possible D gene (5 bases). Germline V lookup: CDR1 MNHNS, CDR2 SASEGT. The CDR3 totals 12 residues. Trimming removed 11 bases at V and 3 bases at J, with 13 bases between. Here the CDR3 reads CAASRDYYGYTF. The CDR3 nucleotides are TGTGCCGCCTCGCGGGACTACTATGGCTACACCTTC.

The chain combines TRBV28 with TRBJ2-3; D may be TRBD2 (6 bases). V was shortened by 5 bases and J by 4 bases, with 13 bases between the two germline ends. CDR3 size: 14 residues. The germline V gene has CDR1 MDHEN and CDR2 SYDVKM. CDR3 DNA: TGTGCCAGCAGTCCTCGGAGGGTGGCAGATACGCAGTATTTT. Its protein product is CASSPRRVADTQYF.

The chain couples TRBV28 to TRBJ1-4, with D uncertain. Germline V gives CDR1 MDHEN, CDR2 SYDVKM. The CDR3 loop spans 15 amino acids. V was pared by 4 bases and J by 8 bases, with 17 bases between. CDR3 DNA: TGTGCCAGCAGTTCCACCGCTGCCGGGGAAGAAAAACTGTTTTTT. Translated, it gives CASSSTAAGEEKLFF.